The 29 T cell receptor beta chains reported below all come from one sample, sequenced in a study of T-cell reconstitution after alpha-beta-depleted transplantation in children. Library preparation (for TCRbeta) was performed with unique molecular identifiers. One entry per CDR3 protein results from TCRdb running MiXCR on the PCR reads. This sample has some 87,000 distinct CDR3 sequences; about a sixth occur once, and the top ten carry around 20%. Source: PBMCs, mostly from graft donor cells, taken 180 days after TCRalphabeta/CD19-depleted stem cell transplant. These receptors all come from a male patient aged 2 to 10 who had a stem cell transplant for acute lymphoblastic leukemia, so the T cells may come from the graft donor.

This clonotype occurred a few times. The rearrangement joins TRBV12-3 or TRBV12-4 to TRBJ1-4; D gene ambiguous. The CDR3 is 18 residues long. Deletions cut 6 bases from V and 0 bases from J, with 20 bases between. The CDR3 DNA reads TGTGCCAGCAGCCATACCCGGGTTCTCGGGGCAACTAATGAAAAACTGTTTTTT. Protein product: CASSHTRVLGATNEKLFF.

There are a few counts of this clonotype. For the CDR3, the DNA is TGTGCCAGCAGCTTAGGGCAGGGAAGCAATCAGCCCCAGCATTTT. Protein: CASSLGQGSNQPQHF. The chain employs TRBV7-8 and TRBJ1-5; maybe TRBD1 (5 bases). This CDR3 comprises 15 residues. V lost 1 base and J lost 1, with 8 bases in between. Per the germline V gene, CDR1 is SGHVS and CDR2 is FQNEAQ.

The chain joins TRBV7-8 to TRBJ2-7; TRBD1 matches 12 bases. This CDR3 is built from 16 residues. The germline gives CDR1 SGHVS, CDR2 FQNEAQ. The V gene end was trimmed by 3 bases and the J gene end by 4 bases; junction bases not matched to a gene: 7. For the CDR3, the DNA is TGTGCCAGCAGCTTGTCCGGGACAGGGGGCGGTTACGAGCAGTACTTC. This encodes CASSLSGTGGGYEQYF.

The chain is built from TRBV7-9 and TRBJ1-2; a possible D gene is TRBD1 (6 bases). The germline V gene encodes CDR1 SEHNR and CDR2 FQNEAQ (reference sequence). CDR3 length: 15 residues. V was pared by 3 bases and J by 5 bases, with 16 bases between. CDR3 nucleotides: TGTGCCAGCAGCTTTTCCGCCAGTAGGGGGTATGGCTACACCTTC. This sequence encodes CASSFSASRGYGYTF.

V usage is TRBV11-2 and J usage is TRBJ1-2; 8 nucleotides align to TRBD1. The CDR3 is made up of 20 amino acids. Germline CDR1 and CDR2: SGHAT and FQNNGV. V trimming: 6 bases; J trimming: 0 bases; junction bases outside the gene matches: 21. CDR3 nucleotides: TGTGCCAGCAGACGCAAACGGGACAGGAACCTCTTCGGAGCTAACTATGGCTACACCTTC. Amino acids: CASRRKRDRNLFGANYGYTF.

This clonotype occurred a few times. This chain uses TRBV6-5 with TRBJ2-6, with D tentatively TRBD1 or TRBD2 (5 bases each). Trimming stripped 4 bases from V and 0 bases from J, with 7 bases between. Germline V lookup: CDR1 MNHEY, CDR2 SVGAGI. The CDR3 runs 15 residues. The CDR3 DNA reads as TGTGCCAGCAGTTGGGGGATCTCTGGGGCCAACGTCCTGACTTTC. It codes for CASSWGISGANVLTF.

A few counts support this clonotype. The genes are TRBV7-2 and TRBJ1-5, with D perhaps TRBD1 (5 bases). The CDR3 loop spans 16 amino acids. Per germline, CDR1 SGHTA and CDR2 FQGNSA. Trimming pared 4 bases from V and 1 base from J, leaving 14 bases between. The CDR3 DNA reads as TGTGCCAGCAGCTCCACCCTATCAGGGAGCAATCAGCCCCAGCATTTT. This sequence encodes CASSSTLSGSNQPQHF.

This chain uses TRBV7-6 with TRBJ1-4, with 7 nucleotides matching TRBD1. Trimming removed 5 bases from V and 5 bases from J; junction bases left unmatched: 8. Germline assignment: CDR1 SGHVS and CDR2 FNYEAQ. The CDR3 covers 15 residues. The DNA for the CDR3 is TGTGCCAGCAGCACTCGGACAGGACCGAATGAAAAACTGTTTTTT. It is translated as CASSTRTGPNEKLFF.

The rearrangement joins TRBV5-4 to TRBJ2-1; TRBD2 is a possible D gene (5 bases). Trimming cost V 3 bases and J 9 bases, with 16 bases left between them. The CDR3 covers 14 residues. CDR1 is SGHNT, CDR2 YYREEE, per germline (reference sequence). CDR3 DNA sequence: TGTGCCAGCAGCTACCCGGACGGGATGAGTGAGCAGTTCTTC. Residues: CASSYPDGMSEQFF.

V usage is TRBV19 and J usage is TRBJ1-2; 10 bases align to TRBD1. From germline, CDR1 is LNHDA and CDR2 SQIVND (reference sequence). The CDR3 spans 15 residues. V shed 5 bases, J shed 6 bases, and the junction held 9 bases outside the gene matches. The CDR3 is CASSLTGTGENGYTF. The CDR3, as DNA: TGTGCCAGTAGTTTGACCGGGACAGGGGAGAATGGCTACACCTTC.

The chain is built from TRBV11-2 and TRBJ2-5; 10 nucleotides agree with TRBD1. Germline V lookup: CDR1 SGHAT, CDR2 FQNNGV. V shed 1 base and J 10 bases; nucleotides not matched to a gene: 12. The CDR3 contains 16 residues. Here the CDR3 reads CASSLVAGTGARDQYF. CDR3 bases: TGTGCCAGCAGCTTAGTTGCGGGGACAGGGGCCCGCGACCAGTACTTC. Full variable domain (missing parts from reference TRBV11-2 and TRBJ2-5): EAGVAQSPRYKIIEKRQSVAFWCNPISGHATLYWYQQILGQGPKLLIQFQNNGVVDDSQLPKDRFSAERLKGVDSTLKIQPAKLEDSAVYLCASSLVAGTGARDQYFGPGTRLLVL.

The chain is built from TRBV18 and TRBJ2-2; D gene ambiguous. This CDR3 has 16 residues. Trimming took 0 bases from V and 0 from J, leaving 8 bases between them. Germline V gives CDR1 KGHSH, CDR2 LQKENI. DNA of the CDR3: TGTGCCAGCTCACCACCTCCTACTACGAACACCGGGGAGCTGTTTTTT. It is translated as CASSPPPTTNTGELFF. The full variable domain, in which reference TRBV18 and TRBJ2-2 provide the parts outside the CDR3, is NAGVMQNPRHLVRRRGQEARLRCSPMKGHSHVYWYRQLPEEGLKFMVYLQKENIIDESGMPKERFSAEFPKEGPSILRIQQVVRGDSAAYFCASSPPPTTNTGELFFGEGSRLTVL.

The chain recombines TRBV6-1 with TRBJ1-1; D is possibly TRBD1 (5 bases). The V gene lost 3 bases and the J gene lost 6 bases, with 23 bases spanning the gap. CDR1 and CDR2 from the germline V gene are MNHNS and SASEGT. The CDR3 extends over 17 amino acids. CDR3 loop: CASSDWARTGGTAEAFF. The CDR3 DNA reads as TGTGCCAGCAGTGATTGGGCTCGGACGGGAGGGACCGCTGAAGCTTTCTTT.

The gene calls are TRBV5-5 and TRBJ2-1; no firm D call. V was pared by 0 bases and J by 6 bases, with 7 bases between. CDR1 is SGHKS and CDR2 is YYEKEE in the germline V gene (reference sequence). The CDR3 has 13 amino acids. This CDR3 reads CASSLGGFNEQFF. CDR3 coding DNA: TGTGCCAGCAGCTTGGGCGGTTTCAATGAGCAGTTCTTC.

This clonotype was counted a few times. The chain combines TRBV6-1 with TRBJ2-7, with a possible D match to TRBD2 (6 bases). V lost 8 bases to trimming and J lost 1 base, with 15 bases between them. Germline V gene data show CDR1 as MNHNS and CDR2 as SASEGT. The CDR3 is 14 amino acids. CDR3 bases: TGTGCCAGCCGGACCGGAGGGTTTTCCTACGAGCAGTACTTC. Its protein is CASRTGGFSYEQYF.

At least ten counts were recorded for this clonotype. This chain links TRBV20-1 with TRBJ2-2; no reliable D call. The CDR3 has 15 amino acids. V lost 1 base and J lost 3, with 12 bases in between. Germline V gives CDR1 DFQATT, CDR2 SNEGSKA (reference sequence). CDR3 in amino acids: CSARGRGSDTGELFF. The CDR3 DNA reads TGCAGTGCTAGAGGGAGAGGCTCTGACACCGGGGAGCTGTTTTTT.

V is TRBV11-2 and J is TRBJ2-1, with 14 bases fitting TRBD2. Germline values: CDR1 SGHAT, CDR2 FQNNGV. CDR3 size: 17 residues. Trimming took 4 bases from V and 3 from J; bases not matched to a gene: 5. The CDR3 reads CASSSRTSGRHYNEQFF. DNA of the CDR3: TGTGCCAGCAGCTCGAGGACTAGCGGGAGGCACTACAATGAGCAGTTCTTC.

This clonotype was found a few times. The genes are TRBV19 and TRBJ2-5, with D possibly TRBD2 on 6 matching bases. CDR1 is LNHDA and CDR2 is SQIVND in the germline V gene (reference sequence). Trimming shortened V by 11 bases and J by 6 bases, and 13 bases separated the two germline ends. The CDR3 extends over 11 amino acids. CDR3 in amino acids: CARGTSQTQYF. The CDR3 bases are TGTGCCCGGGGGACCTCTCAGACCCAGTACTTC.

This rearrangement joins TRBV6-1 to TRBJ1-5; TRBD1 might be the D (6 bases). V was cut by 6 bases and J by 5 bases, with 11 bases left in between. This CDR3 has 13 amino acids. Germline CDR1 reads MNHNS; CDR2 reads SASEGT. The CDR3 is CASRWTDDQPQHF. The CDR3 bases are TGTGCCAGCAGATGGACAGATGATCAGCCCCAGCATTTT.

This clonotype was found a few times. The gene calls are TRBV29-1 and TRBJ1-1; no definite D call. The CDR3 is 15 amino acids. Per the germline V gene, CDR1 is SQVTM and CDR2 is ANQGSEA. The V end lost 3 bases, the J end lost 0 bases, and 14 bases lay between the germline ends. Written as DNA, the CDR3 is TGCAGCGTTGATCCGTGGAGGGCCATGAACACTGAAGCTTTCTTT. It is translated as CSVDPWRAMNTEAFF.

The V gene is TRBV5-5, the J gene TRBJ2-7; the D call may be TRBD1 or TRBD2 (5 bases each). Per germline, CDR1 SGHKS and CDR2 YYEKEE (reference sequence). The V end lost 8 bases, the J end lost 9 bases, and 24 bases lay between the germline ends. This CDR3 contains 14 residues. The CDR3: CASAPGHTFGGQYF. The CDR3, as DNA: TGTGCCAGTGCCCCCGGCCATACCTTTGGGGGGCAGTACTTC.

CDR3 loop: CASSSDRNYEQYF. DNA for the CDR3: TGTGCCAGCAGCTCAGACAGGAACTACGAGCAGTACTTC. The gene calls are TRBV7-9 and TRBJ2-7; D possibly corresponds to TRBD1 (6 bases). CDR1 is SEHNR, CDR2 FQNEAQ, per germline (reference sequence). This CDR3 spans 13 amino acids. V shed 4 bases and J shed 3 bases, with 10 bases lying between them. The full variable domain, with the rest looked up from reference TRBV7-9 and TRBJ2-7, is DTGVSQNPRHKITKRGQNVTFRCDPISEHNRLYWYRQTLGQGPEFLTYFQNEAQLEKSRLLSDRFSAERPKGSFSTLEIQRTEQGDSAMYLCASSSDRNYEQYFGPGTRLTVT.

A few counts support this clonotype. The chain joins TRBV7-9 to TRBJ2-3; D gene unclear. Germline values: CDR1 SEHNR, CDR2 FQNEAQ (reference sequence). The CDR3 has 16 residues. V was pared by 1 base and J by 5 bases, with 16 bases between. CDR3 residues: CASSLDLRLVVDTQYF. In DNA, the CDR3 is TGTGCCAGCAGCTTAGACTTAAGACTGGTGGTAGATACGCAGTATTTT.

This chain links TRBV7-2 with TRBJ1-1; the D is unclear. The CDR3 is made up of 13 amino acids. V was trimmed by 8 bases and J by 2 bases, leaving 12 bases between them. Germline V gene sequence: CDR1 SGHTA, CDR2 FQGNSA. This CDR3 is CASGYHINTEAFF. As DNA, the CDR3 is TGTGCCAGCGGTTATCATATAAACACTGAAGCTTTCTTT.

This clonotype occurred many times. The rearrangement uses TRBV7-9 and TRBJ2-7; perhaps TRBD2 as D (6 bases). This CDR3 has 14 residues. Germline CDR1 reads SEHNR; CDR2 reads FQNEAQ (reference sequence). The V end lost 5 bases, the J end lost 2 bases, and 13 bases lay between the germline ends. Here the CDR3 reads CASSQPTSPYEQYF. Written as DNA, the CDR3 is TGTGCCAGCAGCCAACCCACTAGCCCCTACGAGCAGTACTTC.

CDR3 nucleotide sequence: TGCGCCAGCAGCTTGGTTTCAGCCTACGAGCAGTACTTC. Translated, it gives CASSLVSAYEQYF. The chain employs TRBV5-1 and TRBJ2-7; D remains unclear. V was pared by 0 bases and J by 2 bases, with 6 bases between. The CDR3 has 13 amino acids. The germline V gene encodes CDR1 SGHRS and CDR2 YFSETQ.

The V gene is TRBV12-3 or TRBV12-4, the J gene TRBJ1-1; no definite D call. Trimming cost V 4 bases and J 5 bases, with 20 bases left between them. The CDR3 covers 16 residues. The CDR3 here is CASSSKSGVAVTEAFF. CDR3 nucleotides: TGTGCCAGCAGTTCAAAATCTGGCGTGGCGGTAACTGAAGCTTTCTTT.

This clonotype was seen only a few times. CDR3 region: CSARSLAGHNEQFF. The CDR3, as DNA: TGCAGTGCCAGGAGTCTAGCGGGACACAATGAGCAGTTCTTC. The rearrangement uses TRBV20-1 and TRBJ2-1; 9 bases map to TRBD2. V lost 6 bases and J lost 5; bases outside the gene matches: 8. Germline CDR1 DFQATT, CDR2 SNEGSKA (reference sequence). The CDR3 runs 14 residues.

This clonotype was picked up many times. V gene TRBV12-3 or TRBV12-4 combines with J gene TRBJ1-1, with D perhaps matching TRBD1 (5 bases). The CDR3 spans 15 residues. Trimming left V 4 bases short and J 0 bases short, with 12 bases between. The CDR3 loop is CASSSGLTVNTEAFF. The CDR3 region has the DNA TGTGCCAGCAGTTCGGGGCTGACGGTGAACACTGAAGCTTTCTTT.